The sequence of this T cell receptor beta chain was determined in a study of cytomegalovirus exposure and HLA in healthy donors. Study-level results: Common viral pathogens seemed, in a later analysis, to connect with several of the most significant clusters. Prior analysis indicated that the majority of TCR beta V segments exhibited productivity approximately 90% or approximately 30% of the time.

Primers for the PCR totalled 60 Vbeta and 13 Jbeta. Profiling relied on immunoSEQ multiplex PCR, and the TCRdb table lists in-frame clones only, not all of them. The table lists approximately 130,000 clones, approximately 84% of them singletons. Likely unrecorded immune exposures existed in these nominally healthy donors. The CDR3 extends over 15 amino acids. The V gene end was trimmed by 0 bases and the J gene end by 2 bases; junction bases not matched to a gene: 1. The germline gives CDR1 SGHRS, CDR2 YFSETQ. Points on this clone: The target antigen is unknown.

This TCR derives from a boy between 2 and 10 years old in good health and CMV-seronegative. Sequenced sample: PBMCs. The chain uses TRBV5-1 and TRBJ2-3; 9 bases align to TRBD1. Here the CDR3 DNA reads TGCGCCAGCAGCTTGGGGGACAGGGACACAGATACGCAGTATTTT. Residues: CASSLGDRDTDTQYF.